This TCR beta chain came from a study of T cells in Graves' hyperthyroidism and ophthalmopathy. Notes on the study in general: Ophthalmopathy cases were set apart from stable hyperthyroidism by a 13 V-J model. Expanded thyroid clonotypes (above 0.001) were mostly also found in blood.

The CDR3 regions of TCR beta were amplified from RNA transcripts. The HTBI primer set drove a first-round RT-PCR of the TCR CDR3. Each CDR3 protein is one row after TCRdb ran MiXCR on the multiplex PCR reads. The sample shows over 200,000 distinct CDR3 sequences, 14% to 15% of them seen only once. This clonotype occurred many times. Antigen unknown. Patients between 18 and 65 years old had hyperthyroidism, newly diagnosed and lasting under 2 months. Preceding any ophthalmopathy symptoms, the blood sample dates from first hyperthyroidism diagnosis. This TCR derives from a woman aged 40 to 50 with Graves' hyperthyroidism that later progressed to Graves' ophthalmopathy. Sample: blood.

For the CDR3, the DNA is TGTGCCAGCAGCCTACAGGGGGGCGGTGAGCAGTTCTTC. Protein sequence: CASSLQGGGEQFF. J is TRBJ2-1 and V is TRBV2, with 8 bases that match TRBD1. V shed 6 bases, J shed 9 bases, and the junction held 7 bases outside the gene matches. Germline CDR1 and CDR2: SNHLY and FYNNEI. The CDR3 extends over 13 amino acids.